Listed below are T cell receptor beta chains from one sample, sequenced in a study of cytomegalovirus exposure and HLA in healthy donors. TCRdb's table, derived via immunoSEQ multiplex PCR, lists solely in-frame clones and lacks some. The sample lists about 110,000 clones, around 77% occurring once. The source material was PBMCs. The receptors originated from a human donor in good health. CDR3s include the opening cysteine and the closing phenylalanine or tryptophan. Each record gives: J gene, clone size, D gene, V gene, CDR3 protein, CDR3 DNA. The D gene is left open where the match is weak. Rows give clone size only sometimes, using once, few, many, or a class for an expanded clone.

j_call: TRBJ1-2; clone_size: -; d_call: -; v_call: TRBV28; cdr3_aa: CASSLGDRNYGYTF; cdr3_nt: TGTGCCAGCAGTTTGGGAGACAGGAACTATGGCTACACCTTC
j_call: TRBJ2-7; clone_size: -; d_call: -; v_call: TRBV28; cdr3_aa: CASSLAIQGIEQYF; cdr3_nt: TGTGCCAGCAGTTTAGCTATCCAGGGAATCGAGCAGTACTTC
j_call: TRBJ2-6; clone_size: -; d_call: -; v_call: TRBV9; cdr3_aa: CASSVRSGANGLTF; cdr3_nt: TGTGCCAGCAGCGTGAGGTCTGGGGCCAACGGCCTGACTTTC
j_call: TRBJ2-5; clone_size: -; d_call: TRBD2; v_call: TRBV19; cdr3_aa: CASSISSGGQETQYF; cdr3_nt: TGTGCCAGTAGTATATCTAGCGGGGGGCAAGAGACCCAGTACTTC
j_call: TRBJ1-1; clone_size: few; d_call: TRBD1; v_call: TRBV5-1; cdr3_aa: CASSPRDRANTEAFF; cdr3_nt: TGCGCCAGCAGCCCCCGGGACAGGGCTAACACTGAAGCTTTCTTT
j_call: TRBJ1-2; clone_size: few; d_call: -; v_call: TRBV19; cdr3_aa: CASSVSLEAGYTF; cdr3_nt: TGTGCCAGTAGTGTCTCACTAGAAGCTGGCTACACCTTC
j_call: TRBJ2-7; clone_size: -; d_call: TRBD2; v_call: TRBV5-4; cdr3_aa: CASSSPHLAGGSGEQYF; cdr3_nt: TGTGCCAGCAGCTCGCCCCACCTAGCGGGAGGATCGGGCGAGCAGTACTTC
j_call: TRBJ2-7; clone_size: few; d_call: TRBD1; v_call: TRBV9; cdr3_aa: CASSAGTGVTYEQYF; cdr3_nt: TGTGCCAGCAGCGCCGGGACAGGGGTTACCTACGAGCAGTACTTC
j_call: TRBJ2-7; clone_size: once; d_call: -; v_call: TRBV11-3; cdr3_aa: CASSLGGRGVGYEQYF; cdr3_nt: TGTGCCAGCAGCTTAGGAGGTCGGGGAGTAGGCTACGAGCAGTACTTC
j_call: TRBJ2-7; clone_size: -; d_call: TRBD2; v_call: TRBV7-9; cdr3_aa: CASSRTSGGSSYEQYF; cdr3_nt: TGTGCCAGCAGCCGGACTAGCGGGGGGAGCTCCTACGAGCAGTACTTC
j_call: TRBJ1-1; clone_size: -; d_call: -; v_call: TRBV19; cdr3_aa: CASKGTATMNTEAFF; cdr3_nt: TGTGCCAGTAAGGGAACAGCGACTATGAACACTGAAGCTTTCTTT
j_call: TRBJ1-5; clone_size: -; d_call: -; v_call: TRBV9; cdr3_aa: CASSLQESSNQPQHF; cdr3_nt: TGTGCCAGCAGCCTACAGGAGAGTAGCAATCAGCCCCAGCATTTT
j_call: TRBJ1-2; clone_size: -; d_call: TRBD1; v_call: TRBV25-1; cdr3_aa: CASSRGQGDGYTF; cdr3_nt: TGTGCCAGCAGCCGCGGACAGGGGGATGGCTACACCTTC
j_call: TRBJ2-3; clone_size: -; d_call: -; v_call: TRBV2; cdr3_aa: CASSEPRARGTDTQYF; cdr3_nt: TGTGCCAGCAGTGAACCCAGGGCAAGAGGCACAGATACGCAGTATTTT
j_call: TRBJ1-3; clone_size: few; d_call: -; v_call: TRBV4-2; cdr3_aa: CASSLDRRGNTIYF; cdr3_nt: TGTGCCAGCAGCCTAGACAGAAGAGGAAACACCATATATTTT
j_call: TRBJ2-1; clone_size: -; d_call: TRBD2; v_call: TRBV6-5; cdr3_aa: CASRLAGGTYNEQFF; cdr3_nt: TGTGCCAGCAGATTAGCGGGAGGCACCTACAATGAGCAGTTCTTC
j_call: TRBJ2-2; clone_size: -; d_call: -; v_call: TRBV6-4; cdr3_aa: CASSKGSTGELFF; cdr3_nt: TGTGCCAGCAGTAAAGGGAGCACCGGGGAGCTGTTTTTT
j_call: TRBJ2-3; clone_size: -; d_call: -; v_call: TRBV5-1; cdr3_aa: CASSLGVVSSTDTQYF; cdr3_nt: TGCGCCAGCAGCTTGGGAGTAGTTAGCAGCACAGATACGCAGTATTTT
j_call: TRBJ2-1; clone_size: -; d_call: TRBD2; v_call: TRBV7-7; cdr3_aa: CASSFGLAGKGEQFF; cdr3_nt: TGTGCCAGCAGCTTCGGACTAGCGGGAAAGGGTGAGCAGTTCTTC
j_call: TRBJ2-7; clone_size: -; d_call: -; v_call: TRBV7-2; cdr3_aa: CASSLEWEFSYEQYF; cdr3_nt: TGTGCCAGCAGCTTGGAGTGGGAGTTTAGCTACGAGCAGTACTTC
j_call: TRBJ2-5; clone_size: -; d_call: -; v_call: TRBV6-1; cdr3_aa: CASSEEPSSVQTQYF; cdr3_nt: TGTGCCAGCAGTGAAGAACCTTCTAGTGTGCAGACCCAGTACTTC
j_call: TRBJ2-2; clone_size: -; d_call: -; v_call: TRBV2; cdr3_aa: CASSPPGLPSTGELFF; cdr3_nt: TGTGCCAGCAGCCCCCCGGGACTCCCGTCTACCGGGGAGCTGTTTTTT
j_call: TRBJ2-1; clone_size: -; d_call: TRBD1; v_call: TRBV6-5; cdr3_aa: CASKGPGQGSEQFF; cdr3_nt: TGTGCCAGCAAAGGACCGGGACAGGGATCAGAGCAGTTCTTC
j_call: TRBJ2-7; clone_size: -; d_call: -; v_call: TRBV19; cdr3_aa: CASSPRISPANEQYF; cdr3_nt: TGTGCCAGTAGTCCGCGGATCAGTCCGGCCAACGAGCAGTACTTC
j_call: TRBJ2-7; clone_size: -; d_call: -; v_call: TRBV28; cdr3_aa: CASSDGTGYYEQYF; cdr3_nt: TGTGCCAGCAGCGACGGAACAGGGTACTACGAGCAGTACTTC
j_call: TRBJ2-7; clone_size: -; d_call: TRBD2; v_call: TRBV4-1; cdr3_aa: CASSQLDHSGSPFYEQYF; cdr3_nt: TGCGCCAGCAGCCAACTCGACCACAGCGGGAGCCCTTTCTACGAGCAGTACTTC
j_call: TRBJ2-1; clone_size: -; d_call: -; v_call: TRBV9; cdr3_aa: CASSVATRRDEQFF; cdr3_nt: TGTGCCAGCAGCGTAGCTACAAGGAGGGATGAGCAGTTCTTC
j_call: TRBJ1-1; clone_size: -; d_call: TRBD1; v_call: TRBV7-9; cdr3_aa: CASSSPDRGQGRAFF; cdr3_nt: TGTGCCAGCAGCTCCCCGGACAGGGGGCAGGGTCGAGCTTTCTTT
j_call: TRBJ2-3; clone_size: -; d_call: -; v_call: TRBV27; cdr3_aa: CASSFMGPSTDTQYF; cdr3_nt: TGTGCCAGCAGTTTCATGGGGCCGAGCACAGATACGCAGTATTTT
j_call: TRBJ2-7; clone_size: -; d_call: TRBD2; v_call: TRBV19; cdr3_aa: CASSIRLAAYEQYF; cdr3_nt: TGTGCCAGTAGTATCCGACTAGCTGCCTACGAGCAGTACTTC
j_call: TRBJ2-7; clone_size: few; d_call: TRBD2; v_call: TRBV2; cdr3_aa: CASSRSGADEQYF; cdr3_nt: TGTGCCAGCAGCCGCAGCGGGGCGGACGAGCAGTACTTC
j_call: TRBJ1-1; clone_size: -; d_call: -; v_call: TRBV28; cdr3_aa: CASSLEQKRSTTEAFF; cdr3_nt: TGTGCCAGCAGTTTAGAACAGAAAAGGTCGACCACTGAAGCTTTCTTT
j_call: TRBJ2-1; clone_size: few; d_call: TRBD2; v_call: TRBV5-4; cdr3_aa: CASSRGERGISYNEQFF; cdr3_nt: TGTGCCAGCAGCCGGGGGGAGCGGGGAATCTCCTACAATGAGCAGTTCTTC
j_call: TRBJ2-3; clone_size: -; d_call: TRBD2; v_call: TRBV7-9; cdr3_aa: CASTLGLGADTQYF; cdr3_nt: TGTGCCAGCACCCTCGGACTAGGGGCAGATACGCAGTATTTT
j_call: TRBJ1-2; clone_size: -; d_call: -; v_call: TRBV10-1; cdr3_aa: CASTPTGNYGYTF; cdr3_nt: TGCGCCAGCACCCCGACAGGAAACTATGGCTACACCTTC
j_call: TRBJ2-1; clone_size: -; d_call: TRBD2; v_call: TRBV9; cdr3_aa: CASSVLAGVLLGSYNEQFF; cdr3_nt: TGTGCCAGCAGCGTACTAGCGGGAGTTTTACTGGGTTCCTACAATGAGCAGTTCTTC
j_call: TRBJ2-1; clone_size: -; d_call: TRBD2; v_call: TRBV6-4; cdr3_aa: CASSAGLAGVGKQFF; cdr3_nt: TGTGCCAGCAGTGCCGGACTAGCGGGAGTCGGTAAGCAGTTCTTC
j_call: TRBJ2-1; clone_size: -; d_call: TRBD2; v_call: TRBV11-2; cdr3_aa: CASSPLFTSADTQFF; cdr3_nt: TGTGCCAGCAGCCCCTTGTTTACTAGCGCCGATACGCAGTTCTTC
j_call: TRBJ1-1; clone_size: -; d_call: -; v_call: TRBV5-1; cdr3_aa: CASRAGTEAFF; cdr3_nt: TGCGCCAGCCGAGCGGGGACTGAAGCTTTCTTT
j_call: TRBJ1-2; clone_size: -; d_call: -; v_call: TRBV28; cdr3_aa: CASTPGRGYTF; cdr3_nt: TGTGCCAGTACTCCAGGTCGGGGCTACACCTTC
j_call: TRBJ2-7; clone_size: -; d_call: -; v_call: TRBV27; cdr3_aa: CASSFSGAGYEQYF; cdr3_nt: TGTGCCAGCAGTTTCTCCGGAGCGGGCTACGAGCAGTACTTC
j_call: TRBJ2-7; clone_size: -; d_call: TRBD1; v_call: TRBV10-3; cdr3_aa: CATTPGQGPHEQYF; cdr3_nt: TGTGCCACCACCCCGGGACAGGGTCCCCACGAGCAGTACTTC
j_call: TRBJ2-1; clone_size: -; d_call: TRBD2; v_call: TRBV2; cdr3_aa: CASRRTSGNEQFF; cdr3_nt: TGTGCCAGCAGGAGGACTAGCGGAAATGAGCAGTTCTTC
j_call: TRBJ1-2; clone_size: -; d_call: TRBD1; v_call: TRBV29-1; cdr3_aa: CSVERDRVGYGYTF; cdr3_nt: TGCAGCGTTGAAAGGGACAGGGTGGGCTATGGCTACACCTTC
j_call: TRBJ1-1; clone_size: few; d_call: TRBD1; v_call: TRBV19; cdr3_aa: CASSPQTGRTEAFF; cdr3_nt: TGTGCCAGTAGTCCTCAGACAGGGAGAACTGAAGCTTTCTTT
j_call: TRBJ1-1; clone_size: -; d_call: TRBD1; v_call: TRBV30; cdr3_aa: CAWSMRDRGDTEAFF; cdr3_nt: TGTGCCTGGAGTATGCGGGACAGGGGGGACACTGAAGCTTTCTTT
j_call: TRBJ2-7; clone_size: -; d_call: TRBD1; v_call: TRBV27; cdr3_aa: CASSLIGDRGHEQYF; cdr3_nt: TGTGCCAGCAGTTTAATCGGGGACAGGGGTCACGAGCAGTACTTC